This T cell receptor beta chain is from a study of shared clonotypes between healthy human individuals (dated by TCRdb to about 2020). Regarding the study in general: The cohort comprised two women and a few men aged 18 to 49 years. For each donor, three plates each were used for CD4 naive and CD4 memory, two plates were used for CD8 naive, and one plate was used for CD8 memory. To estimate repertoire size and how much clonotype sharing occurs between individuals, the study deeply sequenced the blood TCR repertoires of about five healthy adults. To increase sequencing depth and limit assay-specific biases, TCR repertoire library preparation and sequencing were carried out by different laboratories using diverse techniques. Each donor's leukapheresis produced roughly between roughly 0.85 and 10 billion PBMCs. General study outcomes and caveats: Larger estimated clonotype richness was generally found for naive subsets than for memory subsets. The genetic and exposure-history diversity represented was limited by the small number of donors. Sampling was limited to blood, and TCR repertoires in tissue likely differ from TCR repertoires in blood. Higher generation probabilities were observed for clonotypes shared by all four sorted-subset donors than for non-shared clonotypes. Rarefaction of sorted-subset datasets indicated incomplete sequencing despite the large sequencing depth. Sharing across four donors was observed for about 5% of naive CD4, over 3% of naive CD8, about 2.5% of memory CD4, and about 0.4% of memory CD8 clonotypes. Based on pairwise subsampling, the degree of clonotype sharing among donors was expected to be affected by sequencing depth.

For this clone: Its specific antigen is unknown. No much larger clone exists at a distance of one base, and base qualities are not known. Other DNA variants within this sample encode the same CDR3.

For the CD8 naive samples, CD45RO-negative cells were positively selected for CCR7, yielding a CD45RA+CCR7+ population from which TemRA cells were excluded. Healthy HIV-negative adults with no recently reported acute infections or vaccinations were included as donors. All donors were Caucasian adults living in Nashville, Tennessee, USA. After blood collection by leukapheresis, PBMCs were isolated using Ficoll-Histopaque density gradient centrifugation and then cryopreserved in the vapor phase of liquid nitrogen. Analytical flow cytometry was used to check the purity and quantity of each magnetically sorted T cell population. Genomic DNA was isolated from every sorted fraction and measured by UV absorbance on a Nanodrop 2000c. Using the deep immunoSEQ assay, multiplex PCR amplified TCR CDR3 regions from genomic DNA. Extracted genomic DNA from each cell subset was distributed evenly across all wells of several immunoSEQ 96-well plates, and each plate was treated as a replicate. Each replicate PCR for sorted subsets received 200 ng genomic DNA, equal to some 32,000 T cell genomes. Purified libraries were quantified with a Qubit 3.0 fluorometer, sized on a Bioanalyzer 2100, and re-quantified with the KAPA Library Quantification kit. A separate single-read 150-cycle Illumina NextSeq 550 flow cell was used to sequence each immunoSEQ 96-well plate. From the authors' description of their analysis: The immunoSEQ output contained only junctional sequences without quality scores, so filtering could not match that applied to full-length reads. Sequences were annotated with PyIR, a Python wrapper for IgBLAST v1.9, using IMGT germline references to assign V/J genes and CDR3. Reads were filtered out if the reads had weak V/J assignments (E-value above 1e-6), no CDR3, stop codons, out-of-frame junctions, or ambiguous translated residues. V3J clonotypes were defined as sequences sharing the same inferred V gene, J gene, and CDR3 amino acid sequence. Percentage overlap between repertoires was computed as shared unique clonotypes divided by the size of the smaller repertoire. Repertoire richness was assessed with RTK rarefaction, the Chao1 estimator, and Recon v2.1 estimates of unobserved clonotypes. For all TCRbeta clonotypes obtained by the gDNA method from a handful of donors, generation probabilities were computed with OLGA. TCRdb took over this immuneACCESS table, retaining in-frame rearrangements with V and J assigned. Such tables are incomplete; in checked studies, under half of the missing clones stem from an unresolved V gene, and the remainder is unexplained. The V and J calls and clone size are taken from that table; D and trimming were inferred from the DNA. The sample table holds 800,000 to 950,000 clones, of which around 96% were seen once. The leading ten clones occupy less than 0.25% of the sample.

From the cysteine up to the phenylalanine, the CDR3 has a length of 14 residues. Only the CDR3 part of the read is kept: 42 bases, read in frame from the first base. CDR1 and CDR2 (SGHVS, FNYEAQ) derive from the germline V gene. The germline V and J ends show losses of 1 base and 3 bases respectively, and no gene match explains 3 bases of the junction. Recombination linked TRBV7-6 to TRBJ2-7; the junction holds 7 bases that match TRBD1. This TCR derives from a man younger than 45 in good health. Sequenced material: naive CD8+ T cells sorted from blood. What this sample's cell subset or site label stands for: CD45RA+CCR7+. DNA sequence: TGTGCCAGCAGCTTAGGGGCAGGGGGCTACGAGCAGTACTTC. Translation gives CASSLGAGGYEQYF.